The 29 T cell receptor beta chains listed next were all sequenced from one sample in a study of blood T cell repertoires in COVID-19 (dated by TCRdb to between 2020 and 2021). Library method: the immunoSEQ multiplex PCR assay. What TCRdb holds here is the immuneACCESS table cut down to in-frame rearrangements. Part of the clones is not present; checked against another copy, under half of the missing clones reflect an unresolved V gene, and the others are unexplained. This sample holds approximately 73,000 clones; roughly 86% were observed only once. The top ten clonotypes cover around 2% of the sample. The sequencing sample was made of peripheral blood. The receptors originated from a woman aged 55-69 years with acute or convalescent COVID-19.

The V gene is TRBV6-1, the J gene TRBJ1-4; D is possibly TRBD1 (5 bases). This CDR3 has 16 amino acids. Looked up from germline, CDR1 is MNHNS and CDR2 is SASEGT. V was shortened by 1 base and J by 2 bases, with 11 bases between the two germline ends. The CDR3 DNA reads as TGTGCCAGCAGTGAAGGGGGGGTTGTGACTAATGAAAAACTGTTTTTT. Its protein product is CASSEGGVVTNEKLFF.

J is TRBJ1-5 and V is TRBV30; 7 bases are shared with TRBD1. Trimming at V came to 4 bases and at J to 3 bases, leaving 6 bases not matched to a gene. CDR3 size: 14 residues. Germline V gene data show CDR1 as GTSNPN and CDR2 as SVGIG (reference sequence). This CDR3 reads CAWTGQLNNQPQHF. CDR3 coding DNA: TGTGCCTGGACGGGACAGCTAAACAATCAGCCCCAGCATTTT.

This clone was recorded once. CDR3 sequence: CASSIGLAGGVDEQFF. Here the CDR3 DNA reads TGTGCCAGCAGCATTGGACTAGCGGGGGGCGTGGATGAGCAGTTCTTC. V and J are TRBV9 and TRBJ2-1, with 14 nucleotides matching TRBD2. V shed 4 bases and J 8 bases; nucleotides not matched to a gene: 8. This CDR3 spans 16 amino acids. The germline gives CDR1 SGDLS, CDR2 YYNGEE.

This clone has just one count. This chain uses TRBV3-1 (or the pseudogene TRBV3-2) with TRBJ2-7; D unclear. Germline assignment: CDR1 LGHDT and CDR2 YNNKEL (reference sequence). This CDR3 contains 14 residues. V gave up 4 bases and J gave up 6 bases, with 16 bases separating them. The CDR3 nucleotides are TGTGCCAGCAGCCCCCTGATTGGCGCAGGCGAGCAGTACTTC. Translated: CASSPLIGAGEQYF.

This clone was seen once. The chain has TRBV2 and TRBJ1-1; 7 nucleotides line up with TRBD1. The V gene's germline CDR1 is SNHLY and CDR2 FYNNEI. The V gene end was trimmed by 0 bases and the J gene end by 3 bases; junction bases not matched to a gene: 4. The CDR3 totals 15 residues. For the CDR3, the DNA is TGTGCCAGCAGTGAAGCCAGGGGGTCTTACACTGAAGCTTTCTTT. It is translated as CASSEARGSYTEAFF.

The chain employs TRBV3-1 (or the pseudogene TRBV3-2) and TRBJ1-2; D is ambiguous. Germline CDR1 and CDR2: LGHDT and YNNKEL (reference sequence). The CDR3 loop spans 14 amino acids. V was cut by 1 base and J by 3 bases, with 9 bases left in between. The CDR3 nucleotides read TGTGCCAGCAGCCAAGGGGGAGAGGACTATGGCTACACCTTC. Encoded protein: CASSQGGEDYGYTF.

This chain connects TRBV28 to TRBJ2-7; TRBD1 is a possible D gene (5 bases). The CDR3 contains 13 residues. Germline assignment: CDR1 MDHEN and CDR2 SYDVKM. V was trimmed by 3 bases and J by 3 bases, leaving 9 bases between them. The CDR3 sequence: CASSLGQFYEQYF. CDR3 coding DNA: TGTGCCAGCAGTTTGGGGCAGTTCTACGAGCAGTACTTC.

The chain is built from TRBV7-9 and TRBJ1-2; D is unclear. V was shortened by 4 bases and J by 4 bases, with 4 bases between the two germline ends. Germline V gene data show CDR1 as SEHNR and CDR2 as FQNEAQ (reference sequence). This CDR3 region has 11 residues. The CDR3 DNA reads as TGTGCCAGCAGCTACTCCTATGGCTACACCTTC. The encoded protein is CASSYSYGYTF.

The V and J genes are TRBV19 and TRBJ2-1, with 10 bases matching TRBD2. The CDR3 extends over 15 amino acids. Trimming cost V 5 bases and J 7 bases; bases outside gene matches: 8. Germline-derived CDR1 and CDR2 are LNHDA and SQIVND (reference sequence). This CDR3 reads CASSLIPGLANEQFF. The DNA for the CDR3 is TGTGCCAGTAGTCTAATACCGGGACTAGCGAATGAGCAGTTCTTC.

V and J are TRBV21-1 and TRBJ2-4; TRBD1 reflects the table's D call only, with no check against the DNA. TRBV21-1 is termed a pseudogene. CDR3 length equals 20 residues. The CDR3 reads CASSKGAGAVSIVAKNIQYF. CDR3 DNA sequence: TGTGCCAGCAGCAAGGGGGCAGGGGCGGTGTCTATCGTGGCCAAAAACATTCAGTACTTC.

The chain has TRBV9 and TRBJ2-1; D remains ambiguous. Germline V gives CDR1 SGDLS, CDR2 YYNGEE. This CDR3 region has 13 residues. V lost 1 base, J lost 9 bases, and 11 bases lay in between. The CDR3 loop reads CASSVSIVGEQFF. As DNA, the CDR3 is TGTGCCAGCAGCGTATCAATAGTTGGTGAGCAGTTCTTC.

This clone was counted between two and nine times. CDR3 sequence (DNA): TGTGCCAGCAGCCCACTCCGAGGACTAGCGGGGACCACAGATACGCAGTATTTT. Its protein product is CASSPLRGLAGTTDTQYF. J is TRBJ2-3 and V is TRBV5-6, with TRBD2 matching over 12 bases. Germline V gene data show CDR1 as SGHDT and CDR2 as YYEEEE. Germline trimming cut 4 bases from V and 2 bases from J; bases unmatched to any gene: 11. The CDR3 extends over 18 amino acids.

V gene TRBV7-9 combines with J gene TRBJ1-2, with a possible D match to TRBD1 (6 bases). Trimming left V 0 bases short and J 6 bases short, with 11 bases between. CDR3 length: 14 residues. CDR1 is SEHNR, CDR2 FQNEAQ, per germline (reference sequence). Written as DNA, the CDR3 is TGTGCCAGCAGCTTAGCCGGGCAGGGGAATGGCTACACCTTC. Encoded protein: CASSLAGQGNGYTF.

CDR3 nucleotide sequence: TGTGCCAGCAGTTTATCGACTAGCGGGTATGAGCAGTTCTTC. Amino acid sequence: CASSLSTSGYEQFF. The chain recombines TRBV27 with TRBJ2-1; 10 nucleotides agree with TRBD2. Germline V gene data show CDR1 as MNHEY and CDR2 as SMNVEV (reference sequence). The CDR3 spans 14 residues. V lost 0 bases, J lost 8 bases, and 1 base stayed unmatched.

The chain uses TRBV11-2 and TRBJ1-1; weak D call: TRBD1 (6 bases). CDR3 length: 16 amino acids. From germline, CDR1 is SGHAT and CDR2 FQNNGV. The V end lost 5 bases, the J end lost 1 base, and 17 bases lay between the germline ends. For the CDR3, the DNA is TGTGCCAGCAGCCTTAATCGGTTACAGGGGAACACTGAAGCTTTCTTT. Its translation is CASSLNRLQGNTEAFF.

This clone was detected a few times. J is TRBJ2-5 and V is TRBV7-3, with a weak D call TRBD1 (5 bases). The germline V and J ends were trimmed by 1 base and 3 bases, with 12 bases remaining between them. Germline V gene data show CDR1 as SGHTA and CDR2 as FQGTGA. The CDR3 sequence is 15 residues long. This CDR3 is CASSLMARDEETQYF. The CDR3 DNA reads TGTGCCAGCAGCTTAATGGCCAGGGATGAAGAGACCCAGTACTTC.

The chain combines TRBV27 with TRBJ2-1, with 10 bases matching TRBD1. Germline trimming cut 4 bases from V and 9 bases from J; bases unmatched to any gene: 9. From germline, CDR1 is MNHEY and CDR2 SMNVEV (reference sequence). The CDR3 covers 15 residues. CDR3 region: CASSSPDRGLSEQFF. The CDR3 bases are TGTGCCAGCAGTTCCCCCGACAGGGGGCTAAGTGAGCAGTTCTTC.

The chain links TRBV19 to TRBJ2-1; possibly TRBD1 for D (5 bases). In germline, CDR1 is LNHDA, CDR2 SQIVND (reference sequence). CDR3 size: 15 residues. The V and J ends lost 4 bases and 7 bases respectively, with 17 bases between them. CDR3 sequence: CASSRRGPGSNEQFF. The CDR3 coding sequence is TGTGCCAGTAGTAGAAGGGGTCCAGGGTCGAATGAGCAGTTCTTC. Complete variable domain (other parts from reference TRBV19 and TRBJ2-1): DGGITQSPKYLFRKEGQNVTLSCEQNLNHDAMYWYRQDPGQGLRLIYYSQIVNDFQKGDIAEGYSVSREKKESFPLTVTSAQKNPTAFYLCASSRRGPGSNEQFFGPGTRLTVL.

V is TRBV7-6 and J is TRBJ1-4; the match to TRBD1 covers 7 bases. Germline V CDR1 and CDR2: SGHVS, FNYEAQ. The CDR3 is made up of 15 amino acids. J was trimmed by 4 bases and V by 5 bases; bases with no gene match: 7. The CDR3 here is CASSKQTGNNEKLFF. The CDR3 DNA sequence: TGTGCCAGCAGCAAACAGACAGGGAATAATGAAAAACTGTTTTTT.

The chain links TRBV28 to TRBJ1-4, with D maybe TRBD1 (6 bases). Trimming left V 5 bases short and J 10 bases short, with 23 bases between. The germline gives CDR1 MDHEN, CDR2 SYDVKM. CDR3 length: 16 residues. CDR3 in amino acids: CASSQGTFPISVKLFF. CDR3 in DNA: TGTGCCAGCAGTCAAGGGACATTTCCCATTTCGGTAAAACTGTTTTTT. Complete variable domain (other parts from reference TRBV28 and TRBJ1-4): DVKVTQSSRYLVKRTGEKVFLECVQDMDHENMFWYRQDPGLGLRLIYFSYDVKMKEKGDIPEGYSVSREKKERFSLILESASTNQTSMYLCASSQGTFPISVKLFFGSGTQLSVL.

The CDR3 here is CASGTGLGQPQHF. Written as DNA, the CDR3 is TGTGCCAGTGGGACAGGGTTAGGACAGCCCCAGCATTTT. The chain links TRBV19 to TRBJ1-5, with 9 bases identical to TRBD1. CDR3 length: 13 amino acids. Per the germline V gene, CDR1 is LNHDA and CDR2 is SQIVND (reference sequence). The junction had 6 bases not matched to a gene; V was cut back by 8 bases and J by 7 bases.

The chain joins TRBV3-1 (or the pseudogene TRBV3-2) to TRBJ1-6; D may be TRBD1 (6 bases). The CDR3 contains 18 residues. From germline, CDR1 is LGHDT and CDR2 YNNKEL (reference sequence). V lost 0 bases and J 6 bases, leaving 18 bases between the germline ends. For the CDR3, the DNA is TGTGCCAGCAGCCAAGATCCCCCCCCACAGGGTCTTAATTCACCCCTCCACTTT. The encoded protein is CASSQDPPPQGLNSPLHF.

CDR3 DNA sequence: TGTGCCAGCAGCCCGGGACAGGGAACGATAGACAATGAGCAGTTCTTC. This gives the protein CASSPGQGTIDNEQFF. This chain uses TRBV5-6 with TRBJ2-1; 9 nucleotides agree with TRBD1. The junction had 10 bases not matched to a gene; V was cut back by 4 bases and J by 5 bases. Germline V lookup: CDR1 SGHDT, CDR2 YYEEEE. The CDR3 sequence is 16 residues long. Variable domain in full (rest from reference TRBV5-6 and TRBJ2-1): DAGVTQSPTHLIKTRGQQVTLRCSPKSGHDTVSWYQQALGQGPQFIFQYYEEEERQRGNFPDRFSGHQFPNYSSELNVNALLLGDSALYLCASSPGQGTIDNEQFFGPGTRLTVL.

The chain links TRBV7-6 to TRBJ2-1, with D perhaps TRBD2 (6 bases). The V gene lost 4 bases and the J gene lost 0 bases, with 13 bases spanning the gap. CDR3 size: 16 residues. Germline loops: CDR1 SGHVS, CDR2 FNYEAQ. The CDR3 here is CASSSPLRGSYNEQFF. CDR3 bases: TGTGCCAGCAGCTCCCCCTTGCGGGGCTCCTACAATGAGCAGTTCTTC. The full variable domain, its missing parts supplied by reference TRBV7-6 and TRBJ2-1, is GAGVSQSPRYKVTKRGQDVALRCDPISGHVSLYWYRQALGQGPEFLTYFNYEAQQDKSGLPNDRFSAERPEGSISTLTIQRTEQRDSAMYRCASSSPLRGSYNEQFFGPGTRLTVL.

The V gene is TRBV5-8, the J gene TRBJ2-1; possible D gene TRBD1, 5 bases. This CDR3 has 13 residues. The germline CDR1 and CDR2 sequences are SGHTS and YDEGEE. The V end was cut by 5 bases, the J end by 8 bases, with 14 bases between. This CDR3 is CASRRIVGDEQFF. The DNA of the CDR3 is TGTGCCAGCAGAAGAATTGTAGGGGATGAGCAGTTCTTC.

The rearrangement joins TRBV28 to TRBJ1-4; D is perhaps TRBD1 (5 bases). This CDR3 is 15 amino acids long. CDR1 and CDR2 from the germline V gene are MDHEN and SYDVKM. Trimming took 5 bases from V and 1 from J, leaving 11 bases between them. The CDR3 loop reads CASSLGGGTNEKLFF. CDR3 bases: TGTGCCAGCAGTCTCGGGGGGGGAACTAATGAAAAACTGTTTTTT.

The chain is built from TRBV28 and TRBJ2-1, with D possibly being TRBD1 (5 bases). The CDR3 has 15 residues. Looked up from germline, CDR1 is MDHEN and CDR2 is SYDVKM. V was trimmed by 6 bases and J by 5 bases, leaving 17 bases between them. This CDR3 reads CASSHGQLPNNEQFF. CDR3 nucleotide sequence: TGTGCCAGCAGCCACGGACAACTACCCAACAATGAGCAGTTCTTC.

The chain has TRBV2 and TRBJ2-3; unclear D gene. The germline V and J ends were trimmed by 5 bases and 2 bases, with 11 bases remaining between them. CDR1 is SNHLY and CDR2 is FYNNEI in the germline V gene. This CDR3 has 14 residues. The CDR3: CASSIREFTDTQYF. The CDR3 region has the DNA TGTGCCAGCAGTATAAGAGAATTCACAGATACGCAGTATTTT.

This clone was counted between two and nine times. V and J are TRBV5-1 and TRBJ2-5, with TRBD2 identical over 7 bases. V shed 0 bases and J 9 bases; nucleotides not matched to a gene: 8. The CDR3 length is 14 residues. The V gene's germline CDR1 is SGHRS and CDR2 YFSETQ. The DNA for the CDR3 is TGCGCCAGCAGCTTGGTTGCGGGAGAAGGGGCCCAGTACTTC. It is translated as CASSLVAGEGAQYF.